What follows are 14 T cell receptor beta chains derived from one specimen sequenced in a study of Ad26.COV2.S vaccination and SARS-CoV-2 variants (dated by TCRdb to about 2021). What the treatment or condition label conveys for this sample: some 19 received Ad26.COV2.S at low or high dose, single or two shots; 5 received placebo; per-sample allocation not given. For vaccine and placebo recipients, repertoires were sequenced using samples collected on day 63 after the first injection. Receptor libraries were prepared by the immunoSEQ multiplex PCR assay. In TCRdb, the immuneACCESS table is reduced to in-frame sequences with V and J assigned. These tables do not hold every clone; where another copy was compared, an unresolved V gene accounts for under half, and the others remain unexplained. This sample has 300,000 to 500,000 clones in its table, and roughly nine tenths of those were observed once. The ten largest account for 3% to 3.5% of the sample.

The starting material was peripheral blood, obtained in a trial of Ad26.COV2.S vaccine versus placebo. The receptors derive from a person between 18 and 65 years old who received the Ad26.COV2.S COVID-19 vaccine or a placebo.

CDR3 residues: CASSKGTPEQFF. CDR3 bases: TGTGCCAGCAGTAAAGGGACACCAGAGCAGTTCTTC. The chain links TRBV12-3 or TRBV12-4 to TRBJ2-1; weak D call: TRBD1 (6 bases). The V end lost 5 bases, the J end lost 10 bases, and 12 bases lay between the germline ends. The length of the CDR3 is 12 residues.

The chain couples TRBV14 to TRBJ2-7, with D unclear. Per the germline V gene, CDR1 is SGHDN and CDR2 is FVKESK. V lost 0 bases and J lost 6, with 6 bases in between. The CDR3 covers 12 residues. The CDR3 coding sequence is TGTGCCAGCAGCCAAGAAAGATTCGAGCAGTACTTC. Its translation: CASSQERFEQYF.

The chain uses TRBV18 and TRBJ2-7; 11 bases fit TRBD1. V was clipped by 4 bases and J by 5 bases; unmatched bases: 13. The length of the CDR3 is 17 residues. Per the germline V gene, CDR1 is KGHSH and CDR2 is LQKENI. For the CDR3, the DNA is TGTGCCAGCTCACAAGGTTGGGACAGGGGGTTTTCCAACGAGCAGTACTTC. Translated: CASSQGWDRGFSNEQYF.

This sequence joins TRBV4-3 and TRBJ1-1; the D gene is possibly TRBD1 (5 bases). Per the germline V gene, CDR1 is LGHNA and CDR2 is YSLEER. The CDR3 extends over 14 amino acids. The V end lost 1 base, the J end lost 8 bases, and 14 bases lay between the germline ends. CDR3 sequence: CASSQGGKNGEAFF. The DNA of the CDR3 is TGCGCCAGCAGCCAAGGGGGGAAGAACGGGGAAGCTTTCTTT.

The V call is TRBV7-6, the J call TRBJ2-1; 7 positions agree with TRBD2. The ends lost 5 bases at V and 14 bases at J; junction bases unmatched: 9. Germline CDR1 is SGHVS and CDR2 is FNYEAQ. The CDR3 contains 12 residues. CDR3 protein: CASSPPSGVEFF. CDR3 nucleotide sequence: TGTGCCAGCAGCCCACCGAGCGGGGTGGAGTTCTTC.

The V call is TRBV5-1, the J call TRBJ2-5, with 8 bases that match TRBD1. This CDR3 is built from 13 residues. Germline CDR1 SGHRS, CDR2 YFSETQ. V was clipped by 3 bases and J by 4 bases; unmatched bases: 2. In DNA form, the CDR3 reads TGCGCCAGCAGCTGGGGGACAGGAGAGACCCAGTACTTC. This codes for CASSWGTGETQYF.

The gene calls are TRBV6-2 or TRBV6-3 and TRBJ1-1; no clear D. The CDR3 spans 16 residues. V was shortened by 2 bases and J by 3 bases, with 16 bases between the two germline ends. Germline V gene lookup returns CDR1 MNHEY and CDR2 SVGEGT. CDR3 nucleotides: TGTGCCAGCAGTTACGAATACTTGCTGTCGGACACTGAAGCTTTCTTT. Amino acid sequence: CASSYEYLLSDTEAFF.

The CDR3 sequence: CASSPPDRNTEAFF. CDR3 DNA sequence: TGTGCCAGCAGCCCCCCGGACAGGAACACTGAAGCTTTCTTT. The rearrangement links TRBV13 to TRBJ1-1; possible D gene TRBD1, 6 bases. Germline-derived CDR1 and CDR2 are PRHDT and FYEKMQ (reference sequence). Deletions cut 5 bases from V and 1 base from J, with 11 bases between. The CDR3 is 14 amino acids.

This chain uses TRBV6-6 with TRBJ2-2; tentatively, D is TRBD2 (5 bases). The CDR3 consists of 15 residues. Per germline, CDR1 MNHNY and CDR2 SVGAGI (reference sequence). Between the trimmed V and J ends, which lost 3 bases and 3 bases, there was a span of 11 bases. The CDR3 region is CASSYESRDTGELFF. The CDR3 DNA is TGTGCCAGCAGTTATGAGTCGAGGGACACCGGGGAGCTGTTTTTT.

The V and J genes are TRBV27 and TRBJ1-6; 7 nucleotides line up with TRBD1. Germline-derived CDR1 and CDR2 are MNHEY and SMNVEV (reference sequence). V lost 5 bases and J lost 8; bases outside the gene matches: 18. This CDR3 is built from 18 residues. CDR3 residues: CASSTRTGPRLFHSPLHF. The DNA for the CDR3 is TGTGCCAGCAGTACGAGGACAGGACCCCGCCTTTTCCATTCACCCCTCCACTTT.

The CDR3 coding sequence is TGTGCCAGCAGAAGGGACAGGGATCAGCCCCAGCATTTT. Protein sequence: CASRRDRDQPQHF. The chain couples TRBV2 to TRBJ1-5, with 9 positions matching TRBD1. The V gene end was trimmed by 6 bases and the J gene end by 5 bases; junction bases not matched to a gene: 2. The germline CDR1 and CDR2 sequences are SNHLY and FYNNEI. The length of the CDR3 is 13 residues. Full variable domain (missing parts from reference TRBV2 and TRBJ1-5): EPEVTQTPSHQVTQMGQEVILRCVPISNHLYFYWYRQILGQKVEFLVSFYNNEISEKSEIFDDQFSVERPDGSNFTLKIRSTKLEDSAMYFCASRRDRDQPQHFGDGTRLSIL.

The chain is built from TRBV6-5 and TRBJ2-3; 10 bases are a match to TRBD1. The CDR3 runs to 16 residues. V gave up 4 bases and J gave up 6 bases; unmatched junction bases: 10. Germline V lookup: CDR1 MNHEY, CDR2 SVGAGI. The CDR3 protein is CASSSFGTGVSDTQYF. CDR3 DNA sequence: TGTGCCAGCAGTTCTTTCGGGACAGGGGTGTCTGATACGCAGTATTTT.

The rearrangement links TRBV6-5 to TRBJ1-1; 9 bases are a match to TRBD1. With V trimmed by 6 bases and J by 8 bases, 4 bases remained unmatched. Germline assignment: CDR1 MNHEY and CDR2 SVGAGI. There are 12 residues in the CDR3. DNA of the CDR3: TGTGCCAGCAGAGGACAGGGGAGGGAAGCTTTCTTT. Translated: CASRGQGREAFF.

This clone has only a few counts. This chain links TRBV19 with TRBJ1-1; 8 nucleotides match TRBD1. With 5 bases clipped from V and 5 bases from J, the junction kept 7 bases outside the gene matches. CDR3 length equals 14 residues. Germline assignment: CDR1 LNHDA and CDR2 SQIVND (reference sequence). The CDR3 DNA reads as TGTGCCAGTAGTTTCGGACAGGGACCGACTGAAGCTTTCTTT. This encodes CASSFGQGPTEAFF. Together with reference TRBV19 and TRBJ1-1, the CDR3 gives the full variable domain: DGGITQSPKYLFRKEGQNVTLSCEQNLNHDAMYWYRQDPGQGLRLIYYSQIVNDFQKGDIAEGYSVSREKKESFPLTVTSAQKNPTAFYLCASSFGQGPTEAFFGQGTRLTVV.